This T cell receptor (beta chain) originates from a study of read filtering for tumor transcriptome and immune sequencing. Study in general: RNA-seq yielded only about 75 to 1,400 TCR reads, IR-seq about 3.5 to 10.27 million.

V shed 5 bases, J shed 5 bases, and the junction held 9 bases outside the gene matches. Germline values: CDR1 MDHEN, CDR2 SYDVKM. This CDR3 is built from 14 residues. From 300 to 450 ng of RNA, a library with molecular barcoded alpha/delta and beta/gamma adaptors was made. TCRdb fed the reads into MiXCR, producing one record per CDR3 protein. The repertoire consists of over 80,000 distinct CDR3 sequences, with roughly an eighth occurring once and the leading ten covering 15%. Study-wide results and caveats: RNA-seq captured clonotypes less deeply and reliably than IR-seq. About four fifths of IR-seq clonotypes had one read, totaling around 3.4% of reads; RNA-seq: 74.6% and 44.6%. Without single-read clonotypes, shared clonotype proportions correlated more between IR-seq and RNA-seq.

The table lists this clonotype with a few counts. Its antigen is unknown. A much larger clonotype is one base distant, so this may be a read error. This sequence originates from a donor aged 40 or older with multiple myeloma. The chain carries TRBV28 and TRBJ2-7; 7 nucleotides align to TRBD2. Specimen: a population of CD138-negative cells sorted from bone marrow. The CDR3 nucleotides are TGTGCCAGCAGTCTAGTGGGAGGGAAAAACGAGCAGTACTTC. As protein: CASSLVGGKNEQYF.